This T cell receptor (beta chain) was captured in a study of metastatic and nonmetastatic thyroid tumors. Study information: Malignant thyroid and benign thyroid patients provided blood and tumor or nodule tissue whose repertoires were compared.

In the authors' workflow: Construction of a distant-metastasis classifier for papillary thyroid cancer relied on CDR3 differences across clinicopathological groups. Through MiXCR, TCRdb re-clonotyped the PCR reads. The V and J calls were not made by the authors but by TCRdb's processing. The table lists some 27,000 clones, less than 4% of them singletons, with roughly 3.1% in the top ten. Germline CDR1 is MDHEN and CDR2 is SYDVKM. This CDR3 region has 15 residues. V lost 6 bases to trimming and J lost 5 bases, with 19 bases between them. Thyroid surgery was preceded by no treatment in any patient. V and J are TRBV28 and TRBJ1-1; D perhaps matches TRBD1 (5 bases). The receptor's source is a male donor with papillary thyroid cancer or a benign thyroid nodule (not recorded which). Some clones in this sample may be carry-over from other donors' samples. What was sequenced was blood. CDR3 in DNA: TGTGCCAGCAGCTCAAGGGGCGGTCGGGGGACTGAAGCTTTCTTT. Protein: CASSSRGGRGTEAFF.